The following is a T cell receptor (beta chain) sequence with its context. The sample originates from a study of OX40 agonist ivuxolimab in advanced cancers. The assay was immunoSEQ multiplex PCR, and TCRdb's table has in-frame clones only and misses some. This sample has 13,000 to 15,000 clones, with roughly three quarters found just once. CDR3 length equals 17 residues. Germline values: CDR1 PRHDT, CDR2 FYEKMQ (reference sequence). J lost 2 bases, V lost 5 bases, and 13 bases had no gene match. The origin of this receptor is an adult with an advanced solid tumor such as melanoma, head and neck, liver or kidney cancer. Specimen: CD4+ or CD8+ T cells sorted from blood, collected in a trial of the OX40 agonist ivuxolimab. The chain links TRBV13 to TRBJ2-3; 7 bases align to TRBD2. The CDR3 is CASSPTTGTTDTDTQYF. DNA of the CDR3: TGTGCCAGCAGCCCGACTACCGGGACTACTGACACAGATACGCAGTATTTT.